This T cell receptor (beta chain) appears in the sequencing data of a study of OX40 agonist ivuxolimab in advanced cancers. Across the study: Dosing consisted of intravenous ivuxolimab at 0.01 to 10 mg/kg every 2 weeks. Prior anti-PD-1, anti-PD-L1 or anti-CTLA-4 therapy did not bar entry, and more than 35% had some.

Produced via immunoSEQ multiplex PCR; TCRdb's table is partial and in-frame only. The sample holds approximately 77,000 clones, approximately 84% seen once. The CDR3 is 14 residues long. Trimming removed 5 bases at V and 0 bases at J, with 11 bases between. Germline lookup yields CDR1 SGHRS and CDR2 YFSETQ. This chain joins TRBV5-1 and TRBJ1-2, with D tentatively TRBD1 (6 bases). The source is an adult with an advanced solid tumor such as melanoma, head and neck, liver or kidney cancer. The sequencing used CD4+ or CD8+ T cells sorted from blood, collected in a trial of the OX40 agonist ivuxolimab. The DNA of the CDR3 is TGCGCCAGCAGGGCCGGGACAACTAACTATGGCTACACCTTC. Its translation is CASRAGTTNYGYTF.